These 25 T cell receptor beta chains originate from one sample sequenced in a study of blood T cell repertoires in COVID-19. Data came from immunoSEQ multiplex PCR; TCRdb stores just in-frame clones and leaves some out. In the table there are roughly 18,000 clones, about 85% of which are singletons. Input material: peripheral blood. All receptors derive from a man aged 65-85 years with acute or convalescent COVID-19.

The rearrangement links TRBV3-1 (or the pseudogene TRBV3-2) to TRBJ1-1; tentative D call: TRBD1 (6 bases). The CDR3 totals 21 residues. V was shortened by 0 bases and J by 6 bases, with 32 bases between the two germline ends. From germline, CDR1 is LGHDT and CDR2 YNNKEL (reference sequence). CDR3 bases: TGTGCCAGCAGCCAAGAGCCGGACTCCGAGGGACATAGTTGGATAGTCGCTGAAGCTTTCTTT. Translated: CASSQEPDSEGHSWIVAEAFF.

This chain uses TRBV18 with TRBJ2-3, with TRBD1 matching over 9 bases. The germline V gene encodes CDR1 KGHSH and CDR2 LQKENI. The trim removed 5 bases at V and 4 bases at J, leaving 7 bases unmatched. There are 15 residues in the CDR3. In nucleotides, the CDR3 is TGTGCCAGCTCATCGACGGGACAGGGCCCAGATACGCAGTATTTT. Translating gives CASSSTGQGPDTQYF.

The gene calls are TRBV11-3 and TRBJ2-1; 9 bases line up with TRBD2. Germline CDR1 SGHNT, CDR2 YENEEA. J was trimmed by 8 bases and V by 4 bases; bases with no gene match: 3. The CDR3 is 13 amino acids. The CDR3 region is CASSSQREDEQFF. The CDR3 DNA reads as TGTGCCAGCAGCTCCCAGCGGGAGGATGAGCAGTTCTTC.

The chain employs TRBV7-6 and TRBJ2-7; D is unclear. V was pared by 3 bases and J by 1 base, with 13 bases between. This CDR3 region has 15 residues. Germline V gives CDR1 SGHVS, CDR2 FNYEAQ. The CDR3 spells CASSLYDSRSYEQYF. The CDR3 nucleotides read TGTGCCAGCAGCTTGTATGACTCCCGTTCCTACGAGCAGTACTTC.

The chain carries TRBV27 and TRBJ1-2, with TRBD1 as a possible D gene (5 bases). Germline V CDR1 and CDR2: MNHEY, SMNVEV (reference sequence). The CDR3 consists of 14 residues. V lost 0 bases to trimming and J lost 6 bases, with 11 bases between them. The CDR3 nucleotides read TGTGCCAGCAGTTTATCGTCAGGGAGGGATGGCTACACCTTC. Encoded protein: CASSLSSGRDGYTF.

Notes on this clone: Different DNA sequences within this sample yield the same CDR3. This sequence joins TRBV9 and TRBJ2-5, with D maybe TRBD2 (7 bases). Germline V gene lookup returns CDR1 SGDLS and CDR2 YYNGEE. This CDR3 comprises 15 residues. The DNA of the CDR3 is TGTCCCACCAGCGGAGGGGGGGGGCCCCAAGAGACCCAGTACTTC. This encodes CPTSGGGGPQETQYF.

CDR3 bases: TGTGCCAGCAGCTTAGCGGAGACAGGGTATGGGGAGCAGTACTTC. The encoded protein is CASSLAETGYGEQYF. V gene TRBV7-8 combines with J gene TRBJ2-7; TRBD1 matches 7 bases. Germline assignment: CDR1 SGHVS and CDR2 FQNEAQ. The CDR3 contains 15 residues. V shed 0 bases and J 7 bases; nucleotides not matched to a gene: 9.

CDR3 amino acids: CASSYDLGGRSQPQHF. The CDR3 DNA reads as TGTGCCAGCAGTTACGATCTGGGAGGGAGGTCCCAGCCCCAGCATTTT. This chain joins TRBV6-6 and TRBJ1-5; D is undetermined. Between the trimmed V and J ends, which lost 2 bases and 7 bases, there was a span of 18 bases. The CDR3 consists of 16 residues. The germline gives CDR1 MNHNY, CDR2 SVGAGI (reference sequence).

The rearrangement links TRBV4-1 to TRBJ1-4, with D hard to call. The CDR3 length is 13 residues. Germline V gene sequence: CDR1 MGHRA, CDR2 YSYEKL. The V end lost 8 bases, the J end lost 5 bases, and 12 bases lay between the germline ends. The CDR3 coding sequence is TGCGCCAGCGGCCCTTTAGTGAATGAAAAACTGTTTTTT. Translating it yields CASGPLVNEKLFF.

J is TRBJ2-7 and V is TRBV5-1, with 7 nucleotides matching TRBD2. V lost 5 bases and J lost 0; bases outside the gene matches: 11. This CDR3 contains 16 residues. CDR1 is SGHRS and CDR2 is YFSETQ in the germline V gene. The CDR3 protein is CASREGGQGLSYEQYF. CDR3 DNA: TGCGCCAGCAGAGAGGGAGGGCAGGGACTCTCCTACGAGCAGTACTTC.

This clone was observed a few times. This chain joins TRBV3-1 (or the pseudogene TRBV3-2) and TRBJ2-4; a weak D match, TRBD2 (6 bases). Trimming removed 4 bases from V and 10 bases from J, with 11 bases in between. The germline V gene has CDR1 LGHDT and CDR2 YNNKEL (reference sequence). The CDR3 sequence is 12 residues long. CDR3 residues: CASSLYRGIQYF. The CDR3 nucleotides read TGTGCCAGCAGCCTCTATCGGGGGATTCAGTACTTC.

CDR3 nucleotides: TGTGCCAGCAGCTCCCGGAAACAGGGGGTGAACACTGAAGCTTTCTTT. It yields the protein CASSSRKQGVNTEAFF. This chain uses TRBV7-2 with TRBJ1-1; 8 nucleotides line up with TRBD1. This CDR3 contains 16 residues. The J segment lost 0 bases and the V segment lost 4 bases, leaving 7 bases of the junction unmatched. The germline CDR1 and CDR2 sequences are SGHTA and FQGNSA.

The CDR3: CASSLPGTGGDSGANVLTF. The DNA of the CDR3 is TGTGCCAGCAGTCTGCCTGGGACAGGGGGGGACTCTGGGGCCAACGTCCTGACTTTC. The genes are TRBV6-2 or TRBV6-3 and TRBJ2-6, with 11 bases matching TRBD1. The ends lost 5 bases at V and 0 bases at J; junction bases unmatched: 9. The CDR3 covers 19 residues. Germline V gene data show CDR1 as MNHEY and CDR2 as SVGEGT.

V and J are TRBV5-1 and TRBJ2-7; 10 bases agree with TRBD1. Looked up from germline, CDR1 is SGHRS and CDR2 is YFSETQ. CDR3 length: 15 residues. J was trimmed by 3 bases and V by 5 bases; bases with no gene match: 8. CDR3 coding DNA: TGCGCCAGCAGGGGACAGGGGCGGCTGAACTACGAGCAGTACTTC. This sequence encodes CASRGQGRLNYEQYF. Full variable domain (outside the CDR3, taken from reference TRBV5-1 and TRBJ2-7): KAGVTQTPRYLIKTRGQQVTLSCSPISGHRSVSWYQQTPGQGLQFLFEYFSETQRNKGNFPGRFSGRQFSNSRSEMNVSTLELGDSALYLCASRGQGRLNYEQYFGPGTRLTVT.

V and J are TRBV6-5 and TRBJ1-1; tentatively, D is TRBD1 (6 bases). Trimming left V 0 bases short and J 5 bases short, with 13 bases between. The CDR3 runs 15 residues. Germline V CDR1 and CDR2: MNHEY, SVGAGI. CDR3 sequence: CASSYSSQGITEAFF. As DNA, the CDR3 is TGTGCCAGCAGTTACTCTTCGCAGGGGATTACTGAAGCTTTCTTT.

The V and J genes are TRBV7-6 and TRBJ1-5, with D uncertain. The V gene's germline CDR1 is SGHVS and CDR2 FNYEAQ. The CDR3 is made up of 13 amino acids. The V end lost 3 bases, the J end lost 3 bases, and 6 bases lay between the germline ends. The CDR3 coding sequence is TGTGCCAGCAGCTTGGAGCACAATCAGCCCCAGCATTTT. Its translation is CASSLEHNQPQHF.

The V gene is TRBV28, the J gene TRBJ1-3; no reliable D call. The V gene's germline CDR1 is MDHEN and CDR2 SYDVKM. The V and J ends lost 4 bases and 0 bases respectively, with 10 bases between them. The CDR3 runs 15 residues. The CDR3: CASSSPGTSGNTIYF. CDR3 sequence (DNA): TGTGCCAGCAGTTCCCCGGGTACCTCTGGAAACACCATATATTTT. Full variable domain (rest looked up from reference TRBV28 and TRBJ1-3): DVKVTQSSRYLVKRTGEKVFLECVQDMDHENMFWYRQDPGLGLRLIYFSYDVKMKEKGDIPEGYSVSREKKERFSLILESASTNQTSMYLCASSSPGTSGNTIYFGEGSWLTVV.

The CDR3 sequence: CASSPGTGVNSPLHF. The CDR3 bases are TGTGCCAGCAGCCCCGGGACAGGGGTTAATTCACCCCTCCACTTT. The gene calls are TRBV7-3 and TRBJ1-6; 10 bases map to TRBD1. The CDR3 runs to 15 residues. The germline V gene has CDR1 SGHTA and CDR2 FQGTGA. V trimming: 5 bases; J trimming: 6 bases; junction bases outside the gene matches: 4. The full variable domain, rest sourced from reference TRBV7-3 and TRBJ1-6, is GAGVSQTPSNKVTEKGKYVELRCDPISGHTALYWYRQSLGQGPEFLIYFQGTGAADDSGLPNDRFFAVRPEGSVSTLKIQRTERGDSAVYLCASSPGTGVNSPLHFGNGTRLTVT.

The chain recombines TRBV18 with TRBJ1-3; TRBD1 agrees at 7 bases. CDR1 and CDR2 (germline): KGHSH, LQKENI. Germline trimming cut 3 bases from V and 2 bases from J; bases unmatched to any gene: 1. The CDR3 runs 14 residues. The CDR3 coding sequence is TGTGCCAGCTCACCTGACAGGGCTGGAAACACCATATATTTT. Amino acids: CASSPDRAGNTIYF.

V usage is TRBV28 and J usage is TRBJ2-7; D is undetermined. The ends were cut back, 5 bases at V and 5 bases at J, with 10 bases in the middle. Germline values: CDR1 MDHEN, CDR2 SYDVKM. The CDR3 consists of 12 residues. The CDR3 protein is CASSDGRDEQYF. The CDR3 DNA follows: TGTGCCAGCAGTGATGGCCGGGACGAGCAGTACTTC.

This chain joins TRBV9 and TRBJ2-6; 7 bases match TRBD1. The ends lost 4 bases at V and 6 bases at J; junction bases unmatched: 10. The germline gives CDR1 SGDLS, CDR2 YYNGEE. The CDR3 spans 16 residues. The CDR3 region has the DNA TGTGCCAGCAGCACCCGAGACAGGGCCCAGGCCAACGTCCTGACTTTC. The encoded protein is CASSTRDRAQANVLTF.

The V and J genes are TRBV3-1 (or the pseudogene TRBV3-2) and TRBJ1-4; 7 nucleotides align to TRBD1. Germline assignment: CDR1 LGHDT and CDR2 YNNKEL (reference sequence). The V segment lost 4 bases and the J segment 3 bases; nucleotides outside the gene matches: 5. The CDR3 consists of 15 residues. CDR3 sequence (DNA): TGTGCCAGCAGCCCTAACAGGGGACCTAATGAAAAACTGTTTTTT. This gives the protein CASSPNRGPNEKLFF.

This clone was recorded only once. The chain links TRBV6-5 to TRBJ2-7, with D perhaps matching TRBD2 (5 bases). This CDR3 spans 14 amino acids. Per germline, CDR1 MNHEY and CDR2 SVGAGI. The V end was cut by 0 bases, the J end by 0 bases, with 6 bases between. The CDR3 DNA reads TGTGCCAGCAGTTACTCGAGGGTCTCCTACGAGCAGTACTTC. Its translation is CASSYSRVSYEQYF.

The chain recombines TRBV13 with TRBJ2-1, with TRBD1 matching 9 bases. The CDR3 totals 14 residues. Per the germline V gene, CDR1 is PRHDT and CDR2 is FYEKMQ (reference sequence). V shed 6 bases and J 3 bases; nucleotides not matched to a gene: 3. The CDR3 loop reads CASRGQGNYNEQFF. Here the CDR3 DNA reads TGTGCCAGCAGGGGACAGGGTAACTACAATGAGCAGTTCTTC.

V and J are TRBV28 and TRBJ2-1, with 9 bases aligning to TRBD1. The trim removed 5 bases at V and 5 bases at J, leaving 4 bases unmatched. This CDR3 has 14 amino acids. Germline CDR1 and CDR2: MDHEN and SYDVKM. The CDR3, as DNA: TGTGCCAGCAGTGGGGGGGACAGGGACAATGAGCAGTTCTTC. It yields the protein CASSGGDRDNEQFF.